This note documents a single TCR beta chain sequence. Per the study methods: Amplification of reference gene primers provided the estimated nucleated cell counts. Produced via immunoSEQ multiplex PCR; TCRdb's table is partial and in-frame only. V and J calls and clone size are given by that table; D and trimming were obtained from the DNA. The sample has 250,000 to 300,000 clones, roughly 87% seen once; the top ten hold over 2%. In germline, CDR1 is MNHEY, CDR2 SVGAGI. The J segment lost 5 bases and the V segment lost 4 bases, leaving 14 bases of the junction unmatched. The CDR3 runs 16 residues. This record belongs to a study of blood T cell repertoires in COVID-19.

The chain uses TRBV6-5 and TRBJ2-7, with 7 bases that match TRBD2. This TCR derives from a woman aged 50 to 60 who had recovered from COVID-19. The sequencing input was peripheral blood. CDR3 nucleotides: TGTGCCAGCAGTTCCTCTAGCGGAGAGATCGGCCACGAGCAGTACTTC. Its translation is CASSSSSGEIGHEQYF.